The present T cell receptor beta chain was sequenced within a study of tumor-infiltrating lymphocytes in primary liver carcinoma. Remarks on this clonotype: This may be a read error, as it is one base from a much larger clone. Without the conserved terminal phenylalanine or tryptophan, this CDR3 likely stems from a read error.

Unsorted whole blood yielded blood RNA, and germline DNA was extracted as well. Synthesis of TCR beta cDNA was carried out from 500 ng total RNA with a constant-region primer. Nested multiplex PCR, run for three rounds with slightly modified ARM-PCR, yielded TCR beta libraries. With TRBV1-TRBV30 forward primers and a C-beta reverse primer, the first two PCR rounds were run for 10 cycles each. TCRdb independently ran MiXCR on the multiplex PCR reads; one entry per CDR3 protein. The data hold approximately 300,000 distinct CDR3 sequences, with less than 75% observed a single time. CDR1 is SEHNR, CDR2 FQNEAQ, per germline (reference sequence). The CDR3 runs 14 residues. V gave up 0 bases and J gave up 1 base, with 6 bases separating them.

The sequenced material came from peripheral blood. V and J are TRBV7-9 and TRBJ2-5; D not resolved. The receptor comes from a man aged 40-49 years with primary liver carcinoma and hepatitis B virus infection. Here the CDR3 reads CASSLARGQETQYL. The CDR3 DNA follows: TGTGCCAGCAGCTTAGCGCGAGGCCAAGAGACCCAGTACCTC.